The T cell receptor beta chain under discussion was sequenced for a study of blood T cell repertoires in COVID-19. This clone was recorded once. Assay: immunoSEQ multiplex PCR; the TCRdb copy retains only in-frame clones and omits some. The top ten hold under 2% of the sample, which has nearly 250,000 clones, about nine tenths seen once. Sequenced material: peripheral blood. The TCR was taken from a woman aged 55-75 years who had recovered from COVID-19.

In DNA, the CDR3 is TGCGCCAGCACGGGTGGACTTAACACCGGGGAGCTGTTTTTT. This translates into CASTGGLNTGELFF. The chain employs TRBV5-1 and TRBJ2-2; TRBD2 is a possible D gene (5 bases). The germline V gene has CDR1 SGHRS and CDR2 YFSETQ. V shed 6 bases and J shed 2 bases, with 11 bases lying between them. The CDR3 extends over 14 amino acids.